This TCR beta chain was captured by sequencing in a study of blood T cell repertoires in COVID-19. Study background: The origin of the acute and convalescent COVID-19 samples was the United States, Italy and Spain. PBMCs, B-cell-depleted T cells, or T cells were the source of the cDNA or gDNA that made up the material.

The table lists this clone with a count of one. The CDR3 spans 17 residues. After removal of 6 bases from V and 2 bases from J, the junction contained 13 bases not matched to a gene. Germline V CDR1 and CDR2: MDHEN, SYDVKM. Original analysis: Amplification from reference gene primers served as the basis for estimated nucleated cell counts. This table comes from immunoSEQ multiplex PCR, and its TCRdb copy is limited to in-frame clones, with some not included. V, J and clone size are those of that table, while D and trimming were read from the DNA. This table has some 220,000 clones, 80% to 85% appearing once.

Sample: peripheral blood. The genes are TRBV28 and TRBJ2-1; 7 bases are a match to TRBD1. This TCR derives from a woman between 55 and 75 years old with acute or convalescent COVID-19. The CDR3 protein is CASSSGQDISAYNEQFF. The DNA of the CDR3 is TGTGCCAGCAGCTCAGGACAGGACATAAGTGCCTACAATGAGCAGTTCTTC.